This T cell receptor beta chain was found in a study of Tregs in tolerant kidney transplant recipients. The CDR3 spans 18 residues. The V gene end was trimmed by 0 bases and the J gene end by 0 bases; junction bases not matched to a gene: 6. Germline V lookup: CDR1 MGHRA, CDR2 YSYEKL. Related graft donors supplied nonmyeloablative bone marrow transplants, and mixed chimerism was transient. About this clone itself: The CDR3 end falls 3 residues outside the read, so it is completed with the germline J gene.

Method: immunoSEQ multiplex PCR; TCRdb's copy keeps in-frame clones and lacks some. With more than 10,000 clones in the sample, the ten largest clones hold 26%. The TCR comes from a human patient who received a combined kidney and bone marrow transplant. Some T cells may have originated in the graft donor. The J gene is TRBJ2-1, the V gene TRBV4-1; 9 bases line up with TRBD2. The starting material was CD8+ T cells from blood (PBMCs), obtained 24 months after the transplant. The sequenced part of the CDR3 DNA is TGCGCCAGCAGCCAAGATGGTCTAGCGGGATCCTCCTACAATGAG. Translating gives CASSQDGLAGSSYNE. The whole CDR3 sequence is CASSQDGLAGSSYNEQFF.